Listed below are T cell receptor beta chains from one sample, sequenced in a study of radiotherapy plus CTLA-4 blockade in lung cancer. Measured with immunoSEQ multiplex PCR; TCRdb has only the in-frame clones, and not every one. This sample has 85,000 to 130,000 clones, with over 65% found just once. The sequencing used peripheral blood, collected from a patient treated with radiotherapy plus ipilimumab. These TCRs come from a human donor with non-small cell lung cancer that progressed on radiotherapy plus ipilimumab. Some clones in this sample may be carry-over from other donors' samples. The conserved cysteine and the conserved F or W are not part of the CDR3 here.

V gene,CDR3 protein
TRBV5-1,ASSLVIATDTQY
TRBV10-3,AISRTGGDEQY
TRBV9,ASSVEIYNEQF
TRBV19,ASSIRQGDGTQY
TRBV27,ASSLSRGSSPLH
TRBV7-2,ASSIGQGQVSYNEQF
TRBV5-1,ASSFMGLGGNTIY
TRBV28,ASSSGRRDTQY
TRBV4-2,ASSQDDGAPSYEQY
TRBV2,ASRKRSRDYEQY
TRBV7-9,ASSPTGVPSGPNTDTQY
TRBV28,ASSPWGNSPLH
TRBV4-3,ASSPPGQKNTEAF
TRBV28,ASSDGKQY
TRBV11-1,ASSLSLDSPLH
TRBV6-6,ASSLARGPLGEKLF
TRBV5-1,ASSKDSAGNTIY
TRBV5-4,ASRAGPDYGYT
TRBV5-1,ASSGLDSDTQY
TRBV18,ASSPTGQGALGSPLH
TRBV6-1,ASSGARGLDNQPQH
TRBV6-1,ASTERTVRLPLH
TRBV9,ASSALTGTEAF